This T cell receptor (beta chain) was observed in a study of somatic mutations in cytotoxic T cells in rheumatoid arthritis. This CDR3 is built from 15 residues. V was pared by 4 bases and J by 6 bases, with 8 bases of the junction left unmatched. From germline, CDR1 is SGDLS and CDR2 YYNGEE. Sequencing used immunoSEQ multiplex PCR; TCRdb keeps in-frame clones, though not all of them. The table has tens of thousands of clones, more than 80% seen once. The clonotype was recovered from an adult with rheumatoid arthritis. What was sequenced was CD8+ T cells sorted from blood. The chain couples TRBV9 to TRBJ1-4, with 8 bases that match TRBD1. In DNA form, the CDR3 reads TGTGCCAGCAGCAGCGGACAGGGAGGTGATGAAAAACTGTTTTTT. Its translation: CASSSGQGGDEKLFF.